The clone carrying this T cell receptor (beta chain) was counted between two and nine times. The CDR3 consists of 16 residues. With 2 bases removed from V and 1 base from J, the gap between germline ends came to 11 bases. Germline V gene lookup returns CDR1 SGHAT and CDR2 FQNNGV. PCR amplification relied on 60 Vbeta primers (plus 13 Jbeta primers). Assay: immunoSEQ multiplex PCR; the TCRdb copy retains only in-frame clones and omits some. The sample records 60,000 to 70,000 clones, more than 60% being singletons. The sample originates from a study of cytomegalovirus exposure and HLA in healthy donors. Whole-study context: From about 170 million T cells, an earlier analysis saw 90 million to 130 million unique TCR beta sequences.

The sample consisted of PBMCs. The V call is TRBV11-2, the J call TRBJ2-2; D is possibly TRBD2 (5 bases). This TCR was sampled from a woman aged 30 to 39 in good health and CMV-seronegative. The CDR3 bases are TGTGCCAGCAGCTTATTTGGCGCGGGGAACACCGGGGAGCTGTTTTTT. Protein product: CASSLFGAGNTGELFF.